A selection of T cell receptor beta chains follows, all from one sample in a study of blood T cell repertoires in COVID-19. The method was immunoSEQ multiplex PCR; TCRdb's version includes in-frame clones alone and lacks a portion of them. Of tens of thousands of clones listed, approximately 88% were seen once; the top ten hold around a fifth. Specimen: peripheral blood. All receptors derive from a woman older than 75 with acute or convalescent COVID-19. Each CDR3 is given with its conserved first and last residue. A D gene is named only where the DNA matches it firmly. Clone size is shown for a subset of rows, as once, few, many or a class of expanded clone.

>-|TRBV3-1/TRBV3-2|-|TRBJ1-6
CASSQAWTGYNSPLHF
TGTGCCAGCAGCCAAGCTTGGACGGGGTATAATTCACCCCTCCACTTT
>TRBD1|TRBV6-5|-|TRBJ1-5
CASRQGASFKPQHF
TGTGCCAGCAGACAGGGGGCGAGTTTTAAGCCCCAGCATTTT
>-|TRBV7-8|once|TRBJ2-7
CASSSRRTRTAYEQYF
TGTGCCAGCAGCTCCCGCCGGACAAGGACAGCCTACGAGCAGTACTTC
>-|TRBV2|-|TRBJ2-5
CASSGIAGETQYF
TGTGCCAGCAGTGGGATAGCAGGGGAGACCCAGTACTTC
>-|TRBV19|-|TRBJ2-7
CATSNRATRLTYEQYF
TGTGCCACCTCCAACAGGGCAACACGTTTAACCTACGAGCAGTACTTC
>-|TRBV3-1/TRBV3-2|-|TRBJ1-2
CASSRLGGYTF
TGTGCCAGCAGCCGTCTGGGCGGCTACACCTTC
>-|TRBV12-3/TRBV12-4|-|TRBJ2-1
CASSPRGMSEQFF
TGTGCCAGCAGCCCTCGGGGAATGAGTGAGCAGTTCTTC
>TRBD1|TRBV2|-|TRBJ1-2
CASRDRGVDGYTF
TGTGCCAGCAGGGACAGGGGAGTCGATGGCTACACCTTC
>TRBD1|TRBV5-1|-|TRBJ1-2
CASSLGGTGSYGYTF
TGCGCCAGCAGCTTGGGAGGGACAGGGTCTTATGGCTACACCTTC
>-|TRBV5-8|-|TRBJ1-2
CASSFRGVRGYTF
TGTGCCAGCAGCTTCAGGGGAGTGAGGGGCTACACCTTC
>-|TRBV6-4|-|TRBJ1-5
CATGRGDDRNQPQHF
TGTGCCACCGGACGAGGCGATGACAGAAATCAGCCCCAGCATTTT
>TRBD1|TRBV5-1|-|TRBJ2-7
CASRPGQGSHEQYF
TGCGCCAGCAGGCCGGGACAGGGTAGCCACGAGCAGTACTTC
>TRBD1|TRBV27|few|TRBJ1-2
CASSFQGAMFGYTF
TGTGCCAGCAGTTTCCAGGGGGCTATGTTTGGCTACACCTTC
>TRBD2|TRBV4-2|-|TRBJ2-3
CASSPAGGVASDTQYF
TGTGCCAGCAGCCCCGCCGGGGGGGTAGCGTCGGATACGCAGTATTTT
>-|TRBV6-4|-|TRBJ1-1
CASSDSIGPGLNTEAFF
TGTGCCAGCAGTGACTCGATAGGCCCAGGGCTTAACACTGAAGCTTTCTTT
>-|TRBV30|-|TRBJ1-1
CAWSRGGDTEAFF
TGTGCCTGGAGTCGTGGGGGGGACACTGAAGCTTTCTTT
>TRBD1|TRBV7-2|-|TRBJ1-1
CASSLVGTGGTEAFF
TGTGCCAGCAGCTTAGTGGGGACAGGGGGAACTGAAGCTTTCTTT
>-|TRBV19|-|TRBJ1-4
CASSTDKFGVVTNEKLFF
TGTGCCAGTAGTACGGACAAATTTGGGGTAGTAACTAATGAAAAACTGTTTTTT
>-|TRBV4-1|-|TRBJ1-2
CASSQELQGFYGYTF
TGCGCCAGCAGCCAAGAGTTGCAGGGTTTCTATGGCTACACCTTC
>-|TRBV7-8|-|TRBJ1-1
CASSLAGALNTEAFF
TGTGCCAGCAGCTTAGCGGGAGCTCTGAACACTGAAGCTTTCTTT
>TRBD1|TRBV19|-|TRBJ1-4
CASSPGTGEKHEKLFF
TGTGCCAGTAGTCCCGGGACAGGGGAGAAGCATGAAAAACTGTTTTTT
>-|TRBV2|-|TRBJ2-1
CASSPTPGGVHEQFF
TGTGCCAGCAGCCCAACCCCTGGGGGCGTGCATGAGCAGTTCTTC
>TRBD2|TRBV5-6|once|TRBJ2-3
CASSTSGGRSRTDTQYF
TGTGCCAGCAGCACCTCGGGGGGGCGCTCCCGCACAGATACGCAGTATTTT
>TRBD1|TRBV10-3|-|TRBJ1-2
CAISDMTGGMTRYGYTF
TGTGCCATCAGTGACATGACAGGGGGCATGACGAGATATGGCTACACCTTC
>-|TRBV19|-|TRBJ1-1
CASREGGSNTEAFF
TGTGCCAGTAGAGAGGGAGGGTCGAACACTGAAGCTTTCTTT
>-|TRBV2|-|TRBJ2-2
CASRKEGVNTGELFF
TGTGCCAGCAGAAAAGAGGGGGTGAACACCGGGGAGCTGTTTTTT
>TRBD2|TRBV19|-|TRBJ2-3
CASATSGGSTDTQYF
TGTGCCAGTGCGACTAGCGGGGGAAGCACAGATACGCAGTATTTT